This TCR beta chain originates from a study of T cells after yellow fever vaccination. The wider study: Some fractions had low cell numbers, and these were prepared with SMART-Seq v4 Ultra Low Input.

Study-level points and caveats: Once the booster was given, most primary-vaccination clones reappeared, at more than 95% for CD4 and approximately 88% for CD8. It was the secondary response that reached its peak faster, day 5 versus 15, but it was weaker.

TCRdb reprocessed the 5' RACE reads with MiXCR, giving one entry per CDR3 protein. The table lists about 160,000 distinct CDR3 sequences, 6% to 7.5% of them singletons. This clonotype was found a few times. As yet, its antigen is unknown. The sample here was CD4+ T cells sorted from PBMCs, taken 5 days after the first yellow fever vaccination. The TCR was taken from a young man who received the YFV17D yellow fever vaccine.

The CDR3 DNA sequence: TGTGCCAGCAGCTTTAATATAGGGACAGGGCGTCAGCCCCAGCATTTT. Translating it yields CASSFNIGTGRQPQHF. The genes are TRBV7-9 and TRBJ1-5, with 9 nucleotides matching TRBD1. The CDR3 runs to 16 residues. Germline V CDR1 and CDR2: SEHNR, FQNEAQ (reference sequence). V gave up 3 bases and J gave up 6 bases; unmatched junction bases: 9.